A selection of T cell receptor beta chains follows, all from one sample in a study of CD4 T cells in relation to SARS-CoV-2 and coronaviruses. Only in-frame clones appear in the TCRdb table, and some are missing; sequencing was by immunoSEQ multiplex PCR. Of tens of thousands of clones listed, more than 80% were seen once; the top ten hold roughly 1.5%. The sample consisted of memory CD4+ T cells from PBMCs. The receptors derive from a human donor in good health. Both conserved end residues are part of each CDR3. D genes are given only for firm matches. Size values are once, few and many counts, or a class for expanded clones, and some rows have none.

clone size	V gene	J gene	D gene	CDR3 DNA	CDR3 protein
-	TRBV3-1/TRBV3-2	TRBJ2-5	-	TGTGCCAGCAGCCAGCCGCAAAGGGCCCAGTACTTC	CASSQPQRAQYF
once	TRBV5-8	TRBJ2-7	-	TGTGCCAGCAGCTTGGCCTACCAGGACTTTTACGAGCAGTACTTC	CASSLAYQDFYEQYF
-	TRBV18	TRBJ2-2	TRBD2	TGTGCCAGCTCACCTAAGGGACTAGCGGGGAGACACTACACCGGGGAGCTGTTTTTT	CASSPKGLAGRHYTGELFF
-	TRBV28	TRBJ2-1	TRBD2	TGTGCCAGCAGTTTAGGCGGGAGTGCGCAGTTCTTC	CASSLGGSAQFF
few	TRBV4-2	TRBJ1-6	TRBD1	TGTGCCAGCAGCCAATACCGGGACAGGGTTTCACCCCTCCACTTT	CASSQYRDRVSPLHF
-	TRBV11-1	TRBJ1-6	-	TGTGCCAGCAGCTTATCAAGGGAAGTAGGCTCACCCCTCCACTTT	CASSLSREVGSPLHF
-	TRBV24-1	TRBJ2-2	TRBD2	TGTGCCACCAGTGATCCGGGACTAGCGGGAGGGTGGACCGGGGAGCTGTTTTTT	CATSDPGLAGGWTGELFF
-	TRBV19	TRBJ1-5	TRBD1	TGTGCCAGTAGCCTACAGGGGTTCGCGGAGCCCCAGCATTTT	CASSLQGFAEPQHF
-	TRBV10-1	TRBJ1-3	-	TGCGCCACCTCCCAAAGACGCGGAAACACCATATATTTT	CATSQRRGNTIYF
-	TRBV19	TRBJ2-7	-	TGTGCCAGTAGTATTGAAGGGGTCCGTTACGAGCAGTACTTC	CASSIEGVRYEQYF
-	TRBV27	TRBJ1-5	-	TGTGCCAGCAGTTTCCTGGCAGCGGTGGGCAATCAGCCCCAGCATTTT	CASSFLAAVGNQPQHF
-	TRBV19	TRBJ1-3	-	TGTGCCAGTAGTCCGAACCCTGGGACACTCTCTGGAAACACCATATATTTT	CASSPNPGTLSGNTIYF
-	TRBV28	TRBJ1-1	-	TGTGCCAGCAGTTTACACAGCATAGCGAACACTGAAGCTTTCTTT	CASSLHSIANTEAFF
-	TRBV2	TRBJ2-5	-	TGTGCCAGCAGGGGTATGGGGACCCAGTACTTC	CASRGMGTQYF
few	TRBV30	TRBJ1-1	-	TGTGCCTCCAATACCCGGAACACTGAAGCTTTCTTT	CASNTRNTEAFF
-	TRBV5-1	TRBJ2-3	TRBD2	TGCGCCAGCAGCCAGAGCGGGAGCCCGCCAAATACGCAGTATTTT	CASSQSGSPPNTQYF
-	TRBV5-6	TRBJ2-7	-	TGTGCCAGCAGCTTTTTTTCCGGAGACAGGCCCTACTTC	CASSFFSGDRPYF
-	TRBV18	TRBJ1-4	-	TGTGCCAGCTCCCCTGACAGAGGCTTACGAGAAAAACTGTTTTTT	CASSPDRGLREKLFF
-	TRBV7-3	TRBJ1-1	-	TGTGCCAGCACCCAGGACAGTTTGAACACTGAAGCTTTCTTT	CASTQDSLNTEAFF
-	TRBV10-2	TRBJ2-4	-	TGCGCCAGCAGTGAGTCGGGCCCGGGGGCCGGGGGCCAAAACATTCAGTACTTC	CASSESGPGAGGQNIQYF
-	TRBV18	TRBJ1-5	-	TGTGCCAGCTCCGAGGGGACATTAAGCAATCAGCCCCAGCATTTT	CASSEGTLSNQPQHF
medium-sized	TRBV30	TRBJ1-1	-	TGTGCCTGGAGTTTCAGGGAGACTGAAGCTTTCTTT	CAWSFRETEAFF
-	TRBV28	TRBJ1-6	-	TGTGCCAGCACCGTTACCGGGACTACTCGTCCTAATTCACCCCTCCACTTT	CASTVTGTTRPNSPLHF
-	TRBV6-2/TRBV6-3	TRBJ2-7	-	TGTGCCAGCAGTCCCCCATATGCGGGCTACGAGCAGTACTTC	CASSPPYAGYEQYF
-	TRBV18	TRBJ2-1	TRBD2	TGTGCCAGCTCACCTTTAGCGGGAGGGAGCTCCTACAATGAGCAGTTCTTC	CASSPLAGGSSYNEQFF
-	TRBV9	TRBJ1-1	-	TGTGCCAGCAGCGTATCATCGAACACTGAAGCTTTCTTT	CASSVSSNTEAFF
few	TRBV10-3	TRBJ1-6	-	TGTGCCATCAGTGATCAGGGACCCAATTCACCCCTCCACTTT	CAISDQGPNSPLHF
-	TRBV2	TRBJ2-5	TRBD2	TGTGCCAGCAGGGCGGGACTAGCGGGAGGGTTTCAAGAGACCCAGTACTTC	CASRAGLAGGFQETQYF
-	TRBV18	TRBJ2-5	-	TGTGCCAGCTCACCTCAGGTTCCCGGCCAAAGGAAAAAAGAGACCCAGTACTTC	CASSPQVPGQRKKETQYF
-	TRBV6-5	TRBJ2-1	TRBD2	TGTGCCAGCAGGGGGGGGACGGGGTTTCACAATGAGCAGTTCTTC	CASRGGTGFHNEQFF
-	TRBV28	TRBJ1-1	-	TGTGCCAGCAGTTCGTTCCCTGAAGCTTTCTTT	CASSSFPEAFF
-	TRBV7-9	TRBJ2-5	TRBD1	TGTGCCAGCAGCTGGATGACCGGGACAGGGGTGGAGACCCAGTACTTC	CASSWMTGTGVETQYF
-	TRBV18	TRBJ2-5	-	TGTGCCAGCTCCCCTAGGACTGCAGAGACCCAGTACTTC	CASSPRTAETQYF
-	TRBV11-2	TRBJ2-3	-	TGTGCCAGCAGCCCCTTTTTTTTACGGGAAAGCACAGATACGCAGTATTTT	CASSPFFLRESTDTQYF
-	TRBV5-1	TRBJ2-2	-	TGCGCCAGCAGCTTAAGCGGTAACACCGGGGAGCTGTTTTTT	CASSLSGNTGELFF